A selection of T cell receptor beta chains follows, all from one sample in a study of shared clonotypes between healthy human individuals. Generated by immunoSEQ multiplex PCR, the TCRdb table keeps only in-frame clones and is missing some. Among 2 million to 3 million clones listed, more than 90% were seen once. Input material: naive CD4+ T cells sorted from blood. The receptors were sampled from a young man in good health. Each CDR3 is given with its conserved first and last residue. A D gene is named only where the DNA matches it firmly. Size is stated for part of the rows, as once, few or many counts, or as a class when the clone is expanded.

>TRBJ2-2|.|TRBV7-2|.
CASSPLTSGELFF
TGTGCCAGCAGCCCCCTTACATCCGGGGAGCTGTTTTTT
>TRBJ2-5|.|TRBV5-1|.
CASSHTREETQYF
TGCGCCAGCAGCCACACCAGGGAAGAGACCCAGTACTTC
>TRBJ2-3|.|TRBV5-1|.
CASSLSGPSTDTQYF
TGCGCCAGCAGCTTGTCAGGGCCTAGCACAGATACGCAGTATTTT
>TRBJ2-1|.|TRBV11-2|.
CASSLGHAIVNEQFF
TGTGCCAGCAGCCTCGGACACGCGATTGTCAATGAGCAGTTCTTC
>TRBJ2-5|.|TRBV19|.
CASSIGGSIQETQYF
TGTGCCAGTAGTATAGGGGGGAGTATCCAGGAGACCCAGTACTTC
>TRBJ1-3|.|TRBV5-4|.
CASSLGGLAGNTIYF
TGTGCCAGCAGCTTGGGGGGGCTGGCTGGAAACACCATATATTTT
>TRBJ1-1|.|TRBV5-1|TRBD1
CASSIGTGFVPRGPMNTEAFF
TGCGCCAGCAGCATAGGGACAGGTTTCGTTCCAAGGGGGCCGATGAACACTGAAGCTTTCTTT
>TRBJ2-3|.|TRBV4-3|TRBD2
CASSQFETGTSGKDTQYF
TGCGCCAGCAGCCAATTTGAAACCGGGACTAGCGGGAAAGATACGCAGTATTTT
>TRBJ2-5|.|TRBV28|TRBD2
CASSNAKGGVFTQETQYF
TGTGCCAGCAGTAATGCCAAGGGAGGGGTTTTTACCCAAGAGACCCAGTACTTC
>TRBJ2-1|.|TRBV11-2|TRBD2
CASLRGGDNSYNEQFF
TGTGCCAGCCTCCGGGGGGGGGACAACTCCTACAATGAGCAGTTCTTC
>TRBJ1-4|once|TRBV18|.
CASSRSGTGVEKLFF
TGTGCCAGCTCAAGGAGCGGGACGGGGGTTGAAAAACTGTTTTTT
>TRBJ1-1|.|TRBV9|TRBD1
CASSPSGQLNTEAFF
TGTGCCAGCAGCCCCTCGGGACAGTTGAACACTGAAGCTTTCTTT
>TRBJ1-6|.|TRBV11-2|.
CASSSQGKRSPLHF
TGTGCCAGCAGCTCGCAGGGTAAACGGTCACCCCTCCACTTT
>TRBJ1-2|.|TRBV27|TRBD1
CASKPRDSLSYGYTF
TGTGCCAGCAAACCCCGGGACAGCCTTTCCTATGGCTACACCTTC
>TRBJ1-1|.|TRBV14|.
CASSLIFYSGRAERTEAFF
TGTGCCAGCAGCCTGATTTTCTATTCGGGGAGGGCTGAGCGAACTGAAGCTTTCTTT
>TRBJ1-6|.|TRBV25-1|.
CASSEAGRNSPLHF
TGTGCCAGCAGTGAGGCAGGTCGGAATTCACCCCTCCACTTT
>TRBJ2-1|.|TRBV5-1|TRBD1
CASSLEGQGLDEQFF
TGCGCCAGCAGCTTGGAGGGACAGGGTTTGGATGAGCAGTTCTTC
>TRBJ1-4|.|TRBV6-6|TRBD1
CASSRGTGINEKLFF
TGTGCCAGCAGTCGAGGGACAGGAATTAATGAAAAACTGTTTTTT
>TRBJ1-1|.|TRBV5-1|.
CAFLATAGNTEAFF
TGCGCCTTTCTCGCGACAGCGGGGAACACTGAAGCTTTCTTT
>TRBJ2-2|once|TRBV15|TRBD2
CATSIRSGGPQGGELFF
TGTGCCACCAGCATCCGGAGCGGGGGACCCCAAGGCGGGGAGCTGTTTTTT
>TRBJ2-2|few|TRBV7-2|TRBD2
CASSLPGLAGGWGELFF
TGTGCCAGCAGCTTACCGGGACTAGCGGGAGGATGGGGGGAGCTGTTTTTT
>TRBJ2-3|.|TRBV5-4|.
CASSIGTTDTQYF
TGTGCCAGCAGCATAGGGACAACCGATACGCAGTATTTT
>TRBJ2-2|.|TRBV9|TRBD1
CASSPPGTALNTGELFF
TGTGCCAGCAGCCCTCCCGGGACAGCGCTAAACACCGGGGAGCTGTTTTTT
>TRBJ2-7|.|TRBV19|.
CASSIAAPGRQSPYEQYF
TGTGCCAGTAGTATAGCGGCCCCGGGGAGGCAGAGTCCCTACGAGCAGTACTTC
>TRBJ2-2|.|TRBV7-9|TRBD2
CASSFGTSGRTGELFF
TGTGCCAGCAGCTTCGGGACTAGCGGGAGAACTGGGGAGCTGTTTTTT
>TRBJ2-1|once|TRBV11-2|TRBD1
CASSIHKQGALGNEQFF
TGTGCCAGCAGCATCCATAAACAGGGGGCGCTGGGCAATGAGCAGTTCTTC
>TRBJ2-1|.|TRBV7-9|.
CAREGAHNEQFF
TGTGCCAGGGAAGGGGCCCACAATGAGCAGTTCTTC
>TRBJ1-2|.|TRBV18|.
CASSPAGTDYGYTF
TGTGCCAGCTCGCCAGCCGGGACGGATTATGGCTACACCTTC